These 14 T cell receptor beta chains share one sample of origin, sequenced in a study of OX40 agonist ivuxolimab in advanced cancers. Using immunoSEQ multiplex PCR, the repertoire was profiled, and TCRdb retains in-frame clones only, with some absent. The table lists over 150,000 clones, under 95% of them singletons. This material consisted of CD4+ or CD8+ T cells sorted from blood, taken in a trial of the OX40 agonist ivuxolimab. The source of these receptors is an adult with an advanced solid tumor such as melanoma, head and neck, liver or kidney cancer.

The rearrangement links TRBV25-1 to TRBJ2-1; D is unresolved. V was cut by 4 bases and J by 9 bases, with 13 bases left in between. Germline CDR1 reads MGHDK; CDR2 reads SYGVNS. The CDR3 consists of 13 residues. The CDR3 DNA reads TGTGCCAGCAGTGGGCCCTGGTCCCCTGAGCAGTTCTTC. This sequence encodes CASSGPWSPEQFF. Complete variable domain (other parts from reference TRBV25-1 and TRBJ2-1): EADIYQTPRYLVIGTGKKITLECSQTMGHDKMYWYQQDPGMELHLIHYSYGVNSTEKGDLSSESTVSRIRTEHFPLTLESARPSHTSQYLCASSGPWSPEQFFGPGTRLTVL.

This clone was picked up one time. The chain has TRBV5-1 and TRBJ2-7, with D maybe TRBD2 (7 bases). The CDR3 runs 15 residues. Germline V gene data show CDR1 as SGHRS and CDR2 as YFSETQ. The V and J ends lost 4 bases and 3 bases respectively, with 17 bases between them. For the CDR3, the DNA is TGCGCCAGCAGCCCGGGGGGCAGGGACCACTACGAGCAGTACTTC. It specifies CASSPGGRDHYEQYF. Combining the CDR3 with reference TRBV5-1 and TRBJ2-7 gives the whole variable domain KAGVTQTPRYLIKTRGQQVTLSCSPISGHRSVSWYQQTPGQGLQFLFEYFSETQRNKGNFPGRFSGRQFSNSRSEMNVSTLELGDSALYLCASSPGGRDHYEQYFGPGTRLTVT.

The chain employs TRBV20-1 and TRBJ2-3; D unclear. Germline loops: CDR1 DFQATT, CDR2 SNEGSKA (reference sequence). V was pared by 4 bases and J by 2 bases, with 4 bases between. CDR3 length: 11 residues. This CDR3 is CSAITTDTQYF. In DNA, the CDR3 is TGCAGTGCTATTACCACAGATACGCAGTATTTT.

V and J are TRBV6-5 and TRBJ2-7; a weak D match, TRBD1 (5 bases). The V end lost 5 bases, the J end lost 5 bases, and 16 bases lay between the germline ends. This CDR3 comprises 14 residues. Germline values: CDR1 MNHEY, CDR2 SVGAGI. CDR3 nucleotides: TGTGCCAGCAGTGGCCGTGGCAGGGAAAACGAGCAGTACTTC. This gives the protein CASSGRGRENEQYF.

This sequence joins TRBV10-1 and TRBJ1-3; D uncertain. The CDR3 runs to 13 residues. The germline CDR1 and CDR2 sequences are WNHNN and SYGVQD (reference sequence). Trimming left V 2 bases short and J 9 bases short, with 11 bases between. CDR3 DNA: TGCGCCAGCAGTGAGGACTCAACGGGCACCATATATTTT. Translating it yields CASSEDSTGTIYF.

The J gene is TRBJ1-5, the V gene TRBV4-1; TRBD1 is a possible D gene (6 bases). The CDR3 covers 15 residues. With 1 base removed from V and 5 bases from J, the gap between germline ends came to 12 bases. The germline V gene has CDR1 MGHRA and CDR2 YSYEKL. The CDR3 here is CASSQGGGRYQPQHF. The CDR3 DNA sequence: TGCGCCAGCAGCCAAGGGGGGGGGCGGTATCAGCCCCAGCATTTT.

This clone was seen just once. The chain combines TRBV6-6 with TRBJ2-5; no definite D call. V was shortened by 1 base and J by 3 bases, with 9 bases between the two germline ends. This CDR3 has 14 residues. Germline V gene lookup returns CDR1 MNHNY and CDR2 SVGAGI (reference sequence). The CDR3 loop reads CASSYYPPKETQYF. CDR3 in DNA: TGTGCCAGCAGTTACTACCCCCCAAAAGAGACCCAGTACTTC.

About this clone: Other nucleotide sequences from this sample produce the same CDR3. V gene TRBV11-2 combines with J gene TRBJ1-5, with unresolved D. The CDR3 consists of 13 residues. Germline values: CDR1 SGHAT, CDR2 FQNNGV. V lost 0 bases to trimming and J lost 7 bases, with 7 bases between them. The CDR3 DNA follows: TGTGCCAGCAGCTTAGATGGCGGGCAGCCCCAGCATTTT. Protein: CASSLDGGQPQHF.

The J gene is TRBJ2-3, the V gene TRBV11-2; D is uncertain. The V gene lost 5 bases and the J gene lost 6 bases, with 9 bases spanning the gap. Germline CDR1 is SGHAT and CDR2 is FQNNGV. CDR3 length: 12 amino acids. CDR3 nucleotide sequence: TGTGCCAGCAGCCTACTCGAGGATACGCAGTATTTT. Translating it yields CASSLLEDTQYF.

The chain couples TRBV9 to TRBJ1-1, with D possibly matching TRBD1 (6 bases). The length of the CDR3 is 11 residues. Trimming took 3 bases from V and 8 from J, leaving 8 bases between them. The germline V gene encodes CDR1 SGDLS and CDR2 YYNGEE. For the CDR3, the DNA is TGTGCCAGCAGCGCTGGACAGGAAGCTTTCTTT. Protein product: CASSAGQEAFF.

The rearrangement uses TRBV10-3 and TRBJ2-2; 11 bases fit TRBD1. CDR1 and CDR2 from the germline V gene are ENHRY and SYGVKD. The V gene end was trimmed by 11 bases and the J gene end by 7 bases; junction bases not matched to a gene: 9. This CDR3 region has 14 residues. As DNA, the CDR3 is TGTGCCGCCTCCGGGACAGGGGGTCGCGGGGAGCTGTTTTTT. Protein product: CAASGTGGRGELFF.

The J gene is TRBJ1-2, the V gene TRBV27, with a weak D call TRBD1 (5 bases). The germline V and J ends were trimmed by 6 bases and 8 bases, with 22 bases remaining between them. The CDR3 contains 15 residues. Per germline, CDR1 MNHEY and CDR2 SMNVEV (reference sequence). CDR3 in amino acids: CASSPGFMRGDGYTF. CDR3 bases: TGTGCCAGCAGCCCTGGGTTTATGAGGGGCGACGGCTACACCTTC.

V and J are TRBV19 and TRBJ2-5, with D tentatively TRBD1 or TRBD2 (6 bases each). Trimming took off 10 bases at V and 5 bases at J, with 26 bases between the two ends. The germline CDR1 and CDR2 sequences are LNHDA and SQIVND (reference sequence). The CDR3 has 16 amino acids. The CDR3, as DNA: TGTGCCACCGGGGGACAAGGCGGGTGGAGCGGGGAGACCCAGTACTTC. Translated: CATGGQGGWSGETQYF.

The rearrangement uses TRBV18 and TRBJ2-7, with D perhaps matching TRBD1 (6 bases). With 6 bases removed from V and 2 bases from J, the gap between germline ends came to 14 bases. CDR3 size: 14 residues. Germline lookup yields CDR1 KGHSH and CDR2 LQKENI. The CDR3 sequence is CASSNDRSTYEQYF. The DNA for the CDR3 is TGTGCCAGCTCCAACGACAGGTCTACCTACGAGCAGTACTTC.